These 20 T cell receptor beta chains share one sample of origin, sequenced in a study of blood T cell repertoires in COVID-19. Profiling relied on immunoSEQ multiplex PCR, and the TCRdb table lists in-frame clones only, not all of them. The sample includes 240,000 or so clones, around 90% of them seen just once. Material: peripheral blood. The receptors were gathered from a woman between 25 and 40 years old with acute or convalescent COVID-19.

This chain links TRBV6-2 or TRBV6-3 with TRBJ2-3; the D gene is possibly TRBD2 (6 bases). Trimming pared 5 bases from V and 5 bases from J, leaving 11 bases between. The germline gives CDR1 MNHEY, CDR2 SVGEGT. This CDR3 spans 13 amino acids. The chain's CDR3 is CASSRDSIDTQYF. CDR3 DNA: TGTGCCAGCAGTCGGGACTCTATAGATACGCAGTATTTT.

V usage is TRBV18 and J usage is TRBJ1-3, with D uncertain. Germline V gene sequence: CDR1 KGHSH, CDR2 LQKENI. Deletions cut 4 bases from V and 4 bases from J, with 8 bases between. This CDR3 region has 13 residues. The CDR3: CASSLGSGNTIYF. The CDR3 bases are TGTGCCAGCTCACTGGGCAGCGGAAACACCATATATTTT.

This chain connects TRBV6-5 to TRBJ2-1, with TRBD2 identical over 8 bases. The germline V gene has CDR1 MNHEY and CDR2 SVGAGI. This CDR3 comprises 15 residues. The junction had 9 bases not matched to a gene; V was cut back by 4 bases and J by 7 bases. The CDR3 nucleotides read TGTGCCAGCAGTTCCCGTAGCGGGATGGGAAATGAGCAGTTCTTC. Translating gives CASSSRSGMGNEQFF.

This clone has only one observation. The V call is TRBV11-2, the J call TRBJ2-6; D remains unclear. The V gene lost 10 bases and the J gene lost 3 bases, with 10 bases spanning the gap. Germline V gene sequence: CDR1 SGHAT, CDR2 FQNNGV. The CDR3 is 13 residues long. CDR3 region: CATHPGGANVLTF. The DNA for the CDR3 is TGTGCCACCCATCCCGGTGGGGCCAACGTCCTGACTTTC.

V and J are TRBV14 and TRBJ1-1; D remains unclear. Trimming cost V 3 bases and J 1 base, with 9 bases left between them. Looked up from germline, CDR1 is SGHDN and CDR2 is FVKESK. This CDR3 has 14 residues. This chain's CDR3 is CASSQLFKNTEAFF. The CDR3 DNA follows: TGTGCCAGCAGCCAGTTGTTTAAGAACACTGAAGCTTTCTTT.

The chain recombines TRBV5-1 with TRBJ2-1; TRBD2 matches at 10 bases. This CDR3 region has 17 residues. Germline lookup yields CDR1 SGHRS and CDR2 YFSETQ. Trimming removed 4 bases from V and 2 bases from J; junction bases left unmatched: 9. The CDR3 DNA reads TGCGCCAGCAGCGCCAAGGGAGCGGGAGGGCCCTACAATGAGCAGTTCTTC. Its protein product is CASSAKGAGGPYNEQFF.

The V and J genes are TRBV7-9 and TRBJ1-4; D uncertain. The CDR3 is 14 residues long. V lost 1 base and J 3 bases, leaving 6 bases between the germline ends. Germline CDR1 is SEHNR and CDR2 is FQNEAQ (reference sequence). For the CDR3, the DNA is TGTGCCAGCAGCTTAGGAGTGGCTAATGAAAAACTGTTTTTT. Protein product: CASSLGVANEKLFF.

V and J are TRBV3-1 (or the pseudogene TRBV3-2) and TRBJ2-6; 8 bases fit TRBD2. Germline V CDR1 and CDR2: LGHDT, YNNKEL (reference sequence). V was pared by 1 base and J by 1 base, with 6 bases of the junction left unmatched. The CDR3 length is 18 residues. The CDR3 region has the DNA TGTGCCAGCAGCCAAGGAATTAGCGGGACGTCTGGGGCCAACGTCCTGACTTTC. Its translation is CASSQGISGTSGANVLTF.

This clone has only one observation. The genes are TRBV10-3 and TRBJ2-5; D is possibly TRBD1 (5 bases). The CDR3 length is 12 residues. V lost 10 bases to trimming and J lost 4 bases, with 13 bases between them. Germline CDR1 ENHRY, CDR2 SYGVKD. CDR3 protein: CATYVRAETQYF. DNA of the CDR3: TGTGCCACCTACGTCAGGGCAGAGACCCAGTACTTC.

V and J are TRBV18 and TRBJ2-4; possibly TRBD1 for D (5 bases). The CDR3 is made up of 18 amino acids. Germline V gives CDR1 KGHSH, CDR2 LQKENI. V was shortened by 0 bases and J by 3 bases, with 18 bases between the two germline ends. The CDR3 sequence is CASSPPVGQDGDKNIQYF. The CDR3 nucleotides read TGTGCCAGCTCACCACCGGTGGGGCAGGATGGAGACAAAAACATTCAGTACTTC. The full variable domain, rest sourced from reference TRBV18 and TRBJ2-4, is NAGVMQNPRHLVRRRGQEARLRCSPMKGHSHVYWYRQLPEEGLKFMVYLQKENIIDESGMPKERFSAEFPKEGPSILRIQQVVRGDSAAYFCASSPPVGQDGDKNIQYFGAGTRLSVL.

The chain has TRBV19 and TRBJ2-7; tentatively, D is TRBD2 (6 bases). The CDR3 covers 15 residues. Germline V CDR1 and CDR2: LNHDA, SQIVND (reference sequence). Trimming left V 5 bases short and J 3 bases short, with 17 bases between. CDR3 in amino acids: CASSASSSAVYEQYF. Written as DNA, the CDR3 is TGTGCCAGTAGTGCCTCATCTAGCGCCGTCTACGAGCAGTACTTC.

This clone was recorded once. The rearrangement links TRBV6-5 to TRBJ2-7; D is possibly TRBD1 (6 bases). V was clipped by 8 bases and J by 2 bases, with 13 bases between them. The CDR3 extends over 13 amino acids. The germline V gene has CDR1 MNHEY and CDR2 SVGAGI. The CDR3 DNA reads TGTGCCAGCTTGGGGACAAGCCCCTACGAGCAGTACTTC. This codes for CASLGTSPYEQYF.

J is TRBJ1-4 and V is TRBV5-4, with a tentative D call TRBD1 (5 bases). Germline V gene data show CDR1 as SGHNT and CDR2 as YYREEE (reference sequence). V was shortened by 4 bases and J by 8 bases, with 15 bases between the two germline ends. CDR3 length equals 14 residues. The CDR3 region is CASSETVIGEKLFF. As DNA, the CDR3 is TGTGCCAGCAGCGAGACAGTCATCGGGGAAAAACTGTTTTTT.

The chain links TRBV10-2 to TRBJ2-5; possible D gene TRBD1, 6 bases. V lost 6 bases to trimming and J lost 4 bases, with 18 bases between them. The CDR3 runs to 15 residues. Germline assignment: CDR1 WSHSY and CDR2 SAAADI. DNA for the CDR3: TGCGCCAGCAGCGACAGGTTAACCCTGCCAGAGACCCAGTACTTC. Its protein product is CASSDRLTLPETQYF.

The rearrangement uses TRBV7-6 and TRBJ2-1; 7 bases are a match to TRBD2. The CDR3 contains 15 residues. The germline CDR1 and CDR2 sequences are SGHVS and FNYEAQ. V lost 0 bases and J lost 4; bases outside the gene matches: 3. CDR3 bases: TGTGCCAGCAGCTTAGCGAGCGGGGCTTACAATGAGCAGTTCTTC. Translation gives CASSLASGAYNEQFF.

Only one count was recorded for this clone. The chain carries TRBV27 and TRBJ1-2; 9 positions agree with TRBD1. The CDR3 is 14 residues long. With V trimmed by 6 bases and J by 2 bases, 4 bases remained unmatched. Germline CDR1 and CDR2: MNHEY and SMNVEV (reference sequence). CDR3 sequence (DNA): TGTGCCAGCAGATCTGGGACAGGGAACTATGGCTACACCTTC. Translation: CASRSGTGNYGYTF.

This clone was seen a few times. The chain couples TRBV24-1 to TRBJ2-7, with 12 bases lining up with TRBD1. The germline gives CDR1 KGHDR, CDR2 SFDVKD. After removal of 4 bases from V and 7 bases from J, the junction contained 4 bases not matched to a gene. The CDR3 extends over 14 amino acids. CDR3 sequence (DNA): TGTGCCACCAGTGACGGGACAGGGGGCTTGGAGCAGTACTTC. This sequence encodes CATSDGTGGLEQYF.

This clone was seen only a few times. The genes are TRBV7-3 and TRBJ1-1; D gene unclear. Germline assignment: CDR1 SGHTA and CDR2 FQGTGA. CDR3 length: 13 amino acids. With 5 bases removed from V and 5 bases from J, the gap between germline ends came to 12 bases. In DNA, the CDR3 is TGTGCCAGCAGCGCGGCCCTCGGAACTGAAGCTTTCTTT. Protein product: CASSAALGTEAFF.

This clone was counted a single time. The V and J genes are TRBV30 and TRBJ1-2, with a tentative D call TRBD1 (6 bases). Between the trimmed V and J ends, which lost 3 bases and 6 bases, there was a span of 11 bases. This CDR3 has 12 amino acids. CDR1 is GTSNPN, CDR2 SVGIG, per germline (reference sequence). The CDR3 is CAWRRRTDGYTF. In DNA, the CDR3 is TGTGCCTGGAGGAGGAGGACAGATGGCTACACCTTC.

This sequence joins TRBV30 and TRBJ2-1; 8 bases agree with TRBD2. V shed 0 bases and J 0 bases; nucleotides not matched to a gene: 1. Germline CDR1 reads GTSNPN; CDR2 reads SVGIG (reference sequence). The CDR3 contains 15 residues. CDR3 nucleotides: TGTGCCTGGAGTGTGAGCGGGAGCTCCTACAATGAGCAGTTCTTC. Protein sequence: CAWSVSGSSYNEQFF.